A single T cell receptor beta chain is shown here with its context. Some clones are missing from TCRdb's copy, which holds only in-frame ones; the method was immunoSEQ multiplex PCR. The sample shows around 32,000 clones, 80% to 90% of them seen only once. The data stem from a study of T cell changes during pregnancy in multiple sclerosis. The CDR3 covers 14 residues. CDR1 is WNHNN and CDR2 is SYGVQD in the germline V gene (reference sequence). With 11 bases removed from V and 1 base from J, the gap between germline ends came to 15 bases. The sequence came from a female donor with multiple sclerosis, enrolled in a pregnancy study. The chain links TRBV10-1 to TRBJ1-5, with D perhaps TRBD1 (5 bases). Specimen: CD8+ T cells from peripheral blood mononuclear cells, collected in the third trimester of pregnancy. The CDR3 DNA sequence: TGCGCCGGCGTCCGGGGGAGAAGCAATCAGCCCCAGCATTTT. This codes for CAGVRGRSNQPQHF.